These T cell receptor beta chains were read from a single sample in a study of T cell repertoires in cytomegalovirus infection. TCRdb re-called the reads with MiXCR, one entry per CDR3 protein. Of more than 400,000 distinct CDR3 sequences in the sample, 26% were seen once. Sequencing input: PBMCs. The receptors come from a human donor in good health (CMV status not recorded). Some clones in this sample may be carry-over from other donors' samples. Both conserved end residues are part of each CDR3. D genes are given only for firm matches. Expanded clones get a size class; other rows say once, few or many, or leave the size out.

>NA|TRBV27|TRBJ1-1|few
TGTGCCAGCATTGGGTGGGGAAACACTGAAGCTTTCTTT
CASIGWGNTEAFF
>TRBD1|TRBV7-2|TRBJ1-2|few
TGTGCCAGCAGCCCAGGGGCACAGGGGTACGGCTACACCTTC
CASSPGAQGYGYTF
>NA|TRBV7-2|TRBJ1-1|few
TGTGCCAGCAGCTTATTTCGGGAACTAGCAACTGAAGCTTTCTTT
CASSLFRELATEAFF
>NA|TRBV5-6|TRBJ2-1|NA
TGTGCCAGCAGCTTGTATCCGGAGGGAGGTTACAATGAGCAGTTCTTC
CASSLYPEGGYNEQFF
>TRBD2|TRBV28|TRBJ2-7|NA
TGTGCCAGCAGTTTCTTCGGGTTAGCGGGAGGGACGGAGCAGTACTTC
CASSFFGLAGGTEQYF
>NA|TRBV7-2|TRBJ1-3|many
TGTGCCAGCACCGGGGCCTCTGGAAACACCATATATTTT
CASTGASGNTIYF
>TRBD1|TRBV29-1|TRBJ2-1|many
TGCAGCGTTGAAGATCGACTAGTGACAGGGGATGAGCAGTTCTTC
CSVEDRLVTGDEQFF
>TRBD2|TRBV7-9|TRBJ2-1|many
TGTGCCAGCAGCTTAGGTAGCGGGTGGAGCTCCTACAATGAGCAGTTCTTC
CASSLGSGWSSYNEQFF
>NA|TRBV6-5|TRBJ2-6|few
TGTGCCAGCAGTTATTCCCCCGGGCCCATCTCTGGGGCCAACGTCCTGACTTTC
CASSYSPGPISGANVLTF
>TRBD2|TRBV7-6|TRBJ2-1|NA
TGTGCCAGCAGCTTGGAGGTCACACGGAGCGGGAGGATCAATGAGCAGTTCTTC
CASSLEVTRSGRINEQFF
>TRBD1|TRBV7-2|TRBJ1-1|NA
TGTGCCAGCGCCCGCCAGGGGGATACTGAAGCTTTCTTT
CASARQGDTEAFF
>NA|TRBV20-1|TRBJ1-2|NA
TGCAGTGCTAGAGATCAGGGCAGGTTATCTTATGGCTACACCTTC
CSARDQGRLSYGYTF
>TRBD1|TRBV7-2|TRBJ1-2|many
TGTGCCAGCAGCTCGAGTCGGGACAGGGTAGGGGCGAACTATGGCTACACCTTC
CASSSSRDRVGANYGYTF
>TRBD2|TRBV20-1|TRBJ2-2|NA
TGCAGTGCTAGAGATCCCGCGATAGCGGGAGGAGGATTAACCGGGGAGCTGTTTTTT
CSARDPAIAGGGLTGELFF
>TRBD1|TRBV12-3/TRBV12-4|TRBJ1-2|few
TGTGCCAGCCGGGGGACAGGGGAAGGCTACACCTTC
CASRGTGEGYTF
>NA|TRBV20-1|TRBJ2-5|once
TGCAGTGCTAGAGAGGCGGGGTTACAAGAGACCCAGTACTTC
CSAREAGLQETQYF
>NA|TRBV19|TRBJ1-3|few
TGTGCCAGTAGTCCGTTGGGACCTGGAAACACCATATATTTT
CASSPLGPGNTIYF
>NA|TRBV29-1|TRBJ1-1|few
TGCAGCGTTGCATCTTTACAGATTGAAGCTTTCTTT
CSVASLQIEAFF
>TRBD2|TRBV28|TRBJ2-1|NA
TGTGCCAGCAGTCCTGGGTGGACTAGTCTTCCCCTCAGTGAGCAGTTCTTC
CASSPGWTSLPLSEQFF
>TRBD1|TRBV4-1|TRBJ1-5|NA
TGCGCCAGCAGTCAGACCTCGACAGGGATTCAGCCCCAGCATTTT
CASSQTSTGIQPQHF
>NA|TRBV11-2|TRBJ2-5|few
TGTGCCAGCAGCTTAATCACAGGGTCAGAGACCCAGTACTTC
CASSLITGSETQYF
>TRBD2|TRBV20-1|TRBJ2-3|many
TGCAGTGCTAGAGGAGATGGACTAGCGGGAAGGTCGGGTACAGATACGCAGTATTTT
CSARGDGLAGRSGTDTQYF
>NA|TRBV6-1|TRBJ1-4|few
TGTGCCAGCAGGGCGCCGGGTGGTAATGAAAAACTGTTTTTT
CASRAPGGNEKLFF
>NA|TRBV4-3|TRBJ2-1|NA
TGCGCCAGCAGCCAGCCTGGAGACAATGAGCAGTTCTTC
CASSQPGDNEQFF
>TRBD1|TRBV18|TRBJ1-2|NA
TGTGCCAGCTCACCACTCGGGACAGAGATTAACTATGGCTACACCTTC
CASSPLGTEINYGYTF
>NA|TRBV28|TRBJ1-1|many
TGTGCCAGCAGTTTAGCCGGGGCGAAAAGCACTGAAGCTTTCTTT
CASSLAGAKSTEAFF
>NA|TRBV6-2/TRBV6-3|TRBJ1-1|NA
TGTGCCAGCACCGGGACTTTGAACACTGAAGCTTTCTTT
CASTGTLNTEAFF
>NA|TRBV5-1|TRBJ2-1|NA
TGCGCCAGCAGCTTGGGACGAGGGGAGAATGAGCAGTTCTTC
CASSLGRGENEQFF
>NA|TRBV30|TRBJ1-3|NA
TGTGCCTGGAGTTTCCCAGGACAGATGGGAAACACCATATATTTT
CAWSFPGQMGNTIYF